The rows below give T cell receptor beta chains drawn from one sample of a study of T cell responses to AZD1222 COVID-19 vaccine. Assay: immunoSEQ multiplex PCR; the TCRdb copy retains only in-frame clones and omits some. Of about 150,000 clones in the sample, around nine tenths are singletons; the top ten hold 15% to 20%. The sequencing used peripheral blood, collected on day 0 of AZD1222 vaccination. Receptor source: an adult in good health. The CDR3 runs from the conserved cysteine through the conserved F or W. Fields, in order: clone size, V gene, J gene, D gene, CDR3 length, CDR3 protein, CDR3 DNA. D genes are given only for firm matches. Clone size is not always given. Where it is, it says once, few, many or a class for expanded clones.

clone_size: -; v_call: TRBV28; j_call: TRBJ1-4; d_call: -; cdr3_length: 15; cdr3_aa: CASSLGGVGDEKLFF; cdr3_nt: TGTGCCAGCAGTTTAGGGGGGGTAGGCGATGAAAAACTGTTTTTT
clone_size: -; v_call: TRBV11-3; j_call: TRBJ2-3; d_call: -; cdr3_length: 16; cdr3_aa: CASSSLLKPSTDTQYF; cdr3_nt: TGTGCCAGCAGCTCCCTTTTAAAACCAAGCACAGATACGCAGTATTTT
clone_size: -; v_call: TRBV7-3; j_call: TRBJ1-1; d_call: -; cdr3_length: 18; cdr3_aa: CASSLFPPGGVGNTEAFF; cdr3_nt: TGTGCCAGCAGCTTATTTCCCCCGGGGGGAGTAGGGAACACTGAAGCTTTCTTT
clone_size: once; v_call: TRBV19; j_call: TRBJ1-1; d_call: -; cdr3_length: 14; cdr3_aa: CASSMVRQNTEAFF; cdr3_nt: TGTGCCAGTAGTATGGTACGGCAGAACACTGAAGCTTTCTTT
clone_size: -; v_call: TRBV25-1; j_call: TRBJ2-1; d_call: TRBD1; cdr3_length: 17; cdr3_aa: CASSGTPGTGQDNEQFF; cdr3_nt: TGTGCCAGCAGTGGTACCCCCGGGACAGGGCAGGACAATGAGCAGTTCTTC
clone_size: -; v_call: TRBV7-2; j_call: TRBJ2-3; d_call: -; cdr3_length: 14; cdr3_aa: CASSTTAVSDTQYF; cdr3_nt: TGTGCCAGCAGCACCACAGCCGTCTCAGATACGCAGTATTTT
clone_size: once; v_call: TRBV18; j_call: TRBJ2-5; d_call: TRBD2; cdr3_length: 13; cdr3_aa: CASSQTSRETQYF; cdr3_nt: TGTGCCAGCTCGCAGACTAGCAGGGAGACCCAGTACTTC
clone_size: -; v_call: TRBV28; j_call: TRBJ2-3; d_call: -; cdr3_length: 16; cdr3_aa: CASSPALYNPTDTQYF; cdr3_nt: TGTGCCAGCAGTCCGGCCCTTTACAATCCCACAGATACGCAGTATTTT
clone_size: -; v_call: TRBV6-1; j_call: TRBJ1-2; d_call: -; cdr3_length: 16; cdr3_aa: CASSEVLQGRKLGYTF; cdr3_nt: TGTGCCAGCAGTGAAGTTCTACAGGGTAGGAAACTTGGCTACACCTTC
clone_size: -; v_call: TRBV19; j_call: TRBJ1-2; d_call: -; cdr3_length: 11; cdr3_aa: CASRDSYGYTF; cdr3_nt: TGTGCCAGTAGGGACAGCTATGGCTACACCTTC
clone_size: -; v_call: TRBV11-2; j_call: TRBJ1-6; d_call: -; cdr3_length: 17; cdr3_aa: CASSPLREYRVRSPLHF; cdr3_nt: TGTGCCAGCAGCCCCCTACGGGAGTACAGGGTGCGATCACCCCTCCACTTT
clone_size: -; v_call: TRBV27; j_call: TRBJ1-5; d_call: TRBD1; cdr3_length: 15; cdr3_aa: CASSLRGDRGQPQHF; cdr3_nt: TGTGCCAGCAGTTTAAGAGGGGACAGGGGCCAGCCCCAGCATTTT
clone_size: -; v_call: TRBV27; j_call: TRBJ1-6; d_call: -; cdr3_length: 16; cdr3_aa: CASSPGGGRYNSPLHF; cdr3_nt: TGTGCCAGCAGCCCGGGCGGAGGGAGATACAATTCACCCCTCCACTTT